The 20 T cell receptor beta chains presented below share a single source sample, sequenced in a study of T cells after somatic rescue of genetic block. Libraries were prepared by immunoSEQ multiplex PCR; TCRdb keeps only in-frame clonotypes and omits some of them. The sample holds roughly 120,000 clones, 75% to 95% seen once. Sequenced input: peripheral blood mononuclear cells (PBMCs). These receptors were taken from a woman between 18 and 30 years old.

The CDR3 coding sequence is TGCGCCAGCAGCTTGGCGGGGGACACCGGGGAGCTGTTTTTT. Translation: CASSLAGDTGELFF. The rearrangement links TRBV5-1 to TRBJ2-2; TRBD2 is a possible D gene (6 bases). With 0 bases removed from V and 3 bases from J, the gap between germline ends came to 6 bases. Per the germline V gene, CDR1 is SGHRS and CDR2 is YFSETQ. This CDR3 has 14 residues.

This clone came up once. V and J are TRBV27 and TRBJ2-5; no clear D. This CDR3 has 15 residues. Germline V CDR1 and CDR2: MNHEY, SMNVEV (reference sequence). V lost 8 bases to trimming and J lost 2 bases, with 18 bases between them. The CDR3 region has the DNA TGTGCCAGCTCACTACGGTGGGGTCGTCAAGAGACCCAGTACTTC. This encodes CASSLRWGRQETQYF.

The chain is built from TRBV5-5 and TRBJ1-1, with D possibly TRBD1 on 5 matching bases. CDR1 and CDR2 (germline): SGHKS, YYEKEE (reference sequence). This CDR3 region has 17 residues. V was clipped by 0 bases and J by 1 base, with 16 bases between them. CDR3 DNA: TGTGCCAGCAGCTTGGCCCCCAGGGCGGGAGGGAACACTGAAGCTTTCTTT. As protein: CASSLAPRAGGNTEAFF.

V and J are TRBV7-2 and TRBJ1-4; D gene ambiguous. V dropped 6 bases and J dropped 8 bases, with 22 bases sitting between them. The CDR3 runs to 16 residues. Germline CDR1 SGHTA, CDR2 FQGNSA. The CDR3 coding sequence is TGTGCCAGCAGTCCCCTCCCGGGTCGTCTTGGAGAAAAACTGTTTTTT. This codes for CASSPLPGRLGEKLFF.

The J gene is TRBJ1-1, the V gene TRBV5-4; possible D gene TRBD1, 6 bases. Germline V gene sequence: CDR1 SGHNT, CDR2 YYREEE (reference sequence). V lost 3 bases to trimming and J lost 0 bases, with 12 bases between them. This CDR3 has 15 amino acids. DNA of the CDR3: TGTGCCAGCAGCTCCGGGACAATCATGAACACTGAAGCTTTCTTT. The encoded protein is CASSSGTIMNTEAFF.

This chain uses TRBV2 with TRBJ2-3; D is possibly TRBD1 (5 bases). The CDR3 length is 13 residues. The ends were cut back, 7 bases at V and 0 bases at J, with 8 bases in the middle. CDR1 SNHLY and CDR2 FYNNEI come from the germline V gene. The CDR3, as DNA: TGTGCCAGCAACAGGTTCAGCACAGATACGCAGTATTTT. Translating gives CASNRFSTDTQYF.

The chain recombines TRBV4-2 with TRBJ1-4; D is unclear. Deletions cut 7 bases from V and 2 bases from J, with 11 bases between. Germline CDR1 is LGHNA and CDR2 is YNFKEQ. The CDR3 length is 14 residues. This CDR3 reads CASTWQVTNEKLFF. The CDR3 DNA is TGTGCCAGCACCTGGCAGGTGACTAATGAAAAACTGTTTTTT.

The gene calls are TRBV18 and TRBJ2-7, with D perhaps given as TRBD1 or TRBD2 (7 bases each). This CDR3 has 15 residues. From germline, CDR1 is KGHSH and CDR2 LQKENI. V gave up 0 bases and J gave up 4 bases, with 13 bases separating them. The CDR3 here is CASSPPGRGLYEQYF. Written as DNA, the CDR3 is TGTGCCAGCTCACCACCGGGGAGGGGGCTGTACGAGCAGTACTTC. The full variable domain, rest sourced from reference TRBV18 and TRBJ2-7, is NAGVMQNPRHLVRRRGQEARLRCSPMKGHSHVYWYRQLPEEGLKFMVYLQKENIIDESGMPKERFSAEFPKEGPSILRIQQVVRGDSAAYFCASSPPGRGLYEQYFGPGTRLTVT.

This clone was detected a few times. The junction departs from the called germline gene at one end, perhaps through a read error. The chain recombines TRBV9 with TRBJ1-1; D remains ambiguous. Germline lookup yields CDR1 SGDLS and CDR2 YYNGEE. The CDR3 extends over 9 amino acids. For the CDR3, the DNA is TGTGCCAGCAGCGTAGGTACCCACTTT. Encoded protein: CASSVGTHF.

The chain combines TRBV12-5 with TRBJ2-5, with D tentatively TRBD1 or TRBD2 (5 bases each). CDR1 LGHNT and CDR2 FRNRAP come from the germline V gene. V was clipped by 1 base and J by 7 bases, with 13 bases between them. The CDR3 runs to 14 residues. CDR3 loop: CASGLGGSLGTQYF. The DNA of the CDR3 is TGTGCTAGTGGTTTGGGGGGGAGCCTCGGGACCCAGTACTTC.

The chain links TRBV10-3 to TRBJ1-2, with a tentative D call TRBD1 (5 bases). Germline V lookup: CDR1 ENHRY, CDR2 SYGVKD. The CDR3 sequence is 13 residues long. V lost 2 bases and J 7 bases, leaving 11 bases between the germline ends. DNA of the CDR3: TGTGCCATCAGTGAGGGCTTAGGGACTGGCTACACCTTC. This gives the protein CAISEGLGTGYTF.

This clone occurred a few times. The chain links TRBV7-9 to TRBJ1-2, with D uncertain. The CDR3 consists of 14 residues. Germline V gene sequence: CDR1 SEHNR, CDR2 FQNEAQ (reference sequence). The V end was cut by 6 bases, the J end by 1 base, with 12 bases between. For the CDR3, the DNA is TGTGCCAGCAGTCGGCCGGGAGGTAACTATGGCTACACCTTC. Encoded protein: CASSRPGGNYGYTF.

J is TRBJ2-3 and V is TRBV27; D gene unclear. The CDR3 length is 15 residues. V lost 5 bases and J lost 2, with 14 bases in between. CDR1 and CDR2 (germline): MNHEY, SMNVEV (reference sequence). CDR3 DNA: TGTGCCAGCAGTCCTTATAGGGTGAACACAGATACGCAGTATTTT. It codes for CASSPYRVNTDTQYF.

The chain couples TRBV19 to TRBJ1-1; D is possibly TRBD1 (6 bases). The CDR3 sequence is 14 residues long. V gave up 3 bases and J gave up 3 bases, with 11 bases separating them. CDR1 and CDR2 (germline): LNHDA, SQIVND (reference sequence). The CDR3 here is CASSIQGGDTEAFF. Here the CDR3 DNA reads TGTGCCAGTAGTATCCAAGGGGGGGACACTGAAGCTTTCTTT.

The chain carries TRBV6-5 and TRBJ1-5; D is uncertain. The germline V gene has CDR1 MNHEY and CDR2 SVGAGI. The CDR3 sequence is 15 residues long. V shed 2 bases and J shed 10 bases, with 18 bases lying between them. The CDR3 loop is CASSYLTESPNPQHF. The CDR3 region has the DNA TGTGCCAGCAGTTACCTAACCGAATCCCCGAACCCCCAGCATTTT.

The CDR3 nucleotides are TGTGCCAGCAGCAAGGGACCATCCTACGAGCAGTACTTC. Its translation: CASSKGPSYEQYF. The genes are TRBV11-2 and TRBJ2-7; TRBD1 or TRBD2 may be the D gene (5 bases each). Germline CDR1 SGHAT, CDR2 FQNNGV. V was trimmed by 5 bases and J by 1 base, leaving 9 bases between them. CDR3 length: 13 residues.

The chain combines TRBV6-5 with TRBJ1-4; no clear D. V was shortened by 8 bases and J by 3 bases, with 10 bases between the two germline ends. The CDR3 loop spans 13 amino acids. Germline V gives CDR1 MNHEY, CDR2 SVGAGI. Written as DNA, the CDR3 is TGTGCCAGCGGAGGAATACCTAATGAAAAACTGTTTTTT. Translated, it gives CASGGIPNEKLFF.

The chain joins TRBV30 to TRBJ1-5; 7 nucleotides agree with TRBD1. Germline V gene lookup returns CDR1 GTSNPN and CDR2 SVGIG (reference sequence). The CDR3 runs 17 residues. The V segment lost 2 bases and the J segment 0 bases; nucleotides outside the gene matches: 10. CDR3 nucleotide sequence: TGTGCCTGGAGTTGGGGCAGGGGGATAGATAGCAATCAGCCCCAGCATTTT. Encoded protein: CAWSWGRGIDSNQPQHF.

This rearrangement joins TRBV11-3 to TRBJ1-1; 7 bases fit TRBD1. V trimming: 5 bases; J trimming: 3 bases; junction bases outside the gene matches: 9. Germline V gene sequence: CDR1 SGHNT, CDR2 YENEEA. CDR3 length: 15 amino acids. DNA for the CDR3: TGTGCCAGCAGCCCTCCCAGAGGGGGCTACACTGAAGCTTTCTTT. Translating it yields CASSPPRGGYTEAFF.

This clone was observed a single time. This chain links TRBV15 with TRBJ1-4, with D uncertain. Germline V gene lookup returns CDR1 LNHNV and CDR2 YYDKDF (reference sequence). The CDR3 runs 13 residues. V lost 3 bases, J lost 7 bases, and 9 bases lay in between. CDR3 sequence: CATSSREGEKLFF. The CDR3 coding sequence is TGTGCCACCAGCAGCCGGGAAGGTGAAAAACTGTTTTTT.